Sequencing of this TCR beta chain was carried out in a study of cytomegalovirus exposure and HLA in healthy donors. This clone occurred once. Use of 60 Vbeta and 13 Jbeta primers characterized the PCR. TCRdb's table, derived via immunoSEQ multiplex PCR, lists solely in-frame clones and lacks some. The repertoire holds fewer than 200,000 clones, with roughly four fifths as singletons. The CDR3 consists of 16 residues. Germline V gene sequence: CDR1 MGHDK, CDR2 SYGVNS. V trimming: 5 bases; J trimming: 1 base; junction bases outside the gene matches: 8. The chain has TRBV25-1 and TRBJ2-1; 7 positions agree with TRBD2. The source is a man aged 60-69 years in good health and CMV-seronegative. The specimen sequenced was PBMCs. Here the CDR3 reads CASSFGGSRSYNEQFF. In nucleotides, the CDR3 is TGTGCCAGCAGTTTCGGGGGGTCCCGTTCCTACAATGAGCAGTTCTTC.